These 20 T cell receptor beta chains came from one sample sequenced in a study of prognosis after radiotherapy for stage I lung cancer. By two-round multiplex PCR, the TCR beta CDR3 was amplified from genomic DNA. The first round of PCR was done with primers that matched each TRBV and TRBJ gene. One entry per CDR3 protein results from TCRdb running MiXCR on the multiplex PCR reads. The table includes around 59,000 distinct CDR3 sequences, around a quarter detected once. The specimen was PBMCs, collected before or after stereotactic body radiation therapy (not recorded which). All receptors derive from a donor aged 50 or older with non-small cell lung cancer.

Regarding this clonotype: A much larger clone sits a single nucleotide away, making a read error possible. This sequence joins TRBV4-1 and TRBJ2-7; D not resolved. Germline V gene sequence: CDR1 MGHRA, CDR2 YSYEKL. The CDR3 has 14 residues. V lost 1 base, J lost 6 bases, and 13 bases lay in between. In DNA, the CDR3 is TGCGCCAGCAGCCAAGGGCTTCGGACGTGCGAGCAGTACTTC. Its protein product is CASSQGLRTCEQYF.

This clonotype came up many times. The genes are TRBV19 and TRBJ2-1; TRBD2 matches 8 bases. The germline CDR1 and CDR2 sequences are LNHDA and SQIVND (reference sequence). This CDR3 region has 15 residues. V gave up 5 bases and J gave up 8 bases; unmatched junction bases: 11. The CDR3 DNA is TGTGCCAGTAGTGCCCGGGAGGGGGGGGGAGATGAGCAGTTCTTC. Its translation: CASSAREGGGDEQFF.

This clonotype was seen repeatedly, ten times or more. As DNA, the CDR3 is TGTGCCAGCAGCCAACAGGGAGGGGCCGGCGAGCAGTACTTC. This encodes CASSQQGGAGEQYF. V usage is TRBV12-3 or TRBV12-4 and J usage is TRBJ2-7, with D possibly being TRBD2 (7 bases). Trimming took off 6 bases at V and 6 bases at J, with 18 bases between the two ends. The CDR3 loop spans 14 amino acids.

The V call is TRBV7-2, the J call TRBJ2-7, with 7 bases matching TRBD1. The CDR3 loop spans 20 amino acids. The trim removed 2 bases at V and 0 bases at J, leaving 19 bases unmatched. Germline V gene data show CDR1 as SGHTA and CDR2 as FQGNSA. DNA of the CDR3: TGTGCCAGCAGCTTAACGGTGGGACCGGTACAGGGGTCTCCCTCCTACGAGCAGTACTTC. Translation gives CASSLTVGPVQGSPSYEQYF.

This clonotype came up many times. The rearrangement links TRBV27 to TRBJ1-5; weak D call: TRBD1 (6 bases). The V and J ends lost 6 bases and 5 bases respectively, with 26 bases between them. Looked up from germline, CDR1 is MNHEY and CDR2 is SMNVEV (reference sequence). The CDR3 contains 18 residues. In DNA form, the CDR3 reads TGTGCCAGCAGCCGACAACTGACCCTGGGACAACCCGATCAGCCCCAGCATTTT. Protein sequence: CASSRQLTLGQPDQPQHF.

Turning to this clonotype: One base separates it from a far larger clone, so it is likely a read error. The chain combines TRBV6-9 with TRBJ2-3, with D maybe TRBD2 (6 bases). Germline V CDR1 and CDR2: MNHGY, SVAAGI. The CDR3 is 18 amino acids. V was trimmed by 4 bases and J by 1 base, leaving 21 bases between them. CDR3 DNA: TGTGCCAGCAGTTCCCGACCCTTTCGGGGGATCGGCACAGATACGCAGTATTTT. Translating it yields CASSSRPFRGIGTDTQYF.

This clonotype showed up many times. This rearrangement joins TRBV9 to TRBJ2-3; D ambiguous. This CDR3 region has 13 residues. Germline lookup yields CDR1 SGDLS and CDR2 YYNGEE. With 0 bases removed from V and 4 bases from J, the gap between germline ends came to 6 bases. DNA for the CDR3: TGTGCCAGCAGCGTAGTAGGCTCAGATACGCAGTATTTT. This gives the protein CASSVVGSDTQYF.

This clonotype showed up many times. The V call is TRBV20-1, the J call TRBJ2-7; D gene ambiguous. The germline V gene has CDR1 DFQATT and CDR2 SNEGSKA (reference sequence). The CDR3 totals 10 residues. Trimming left V 5 bases short and J 2 bases short, with 4 bases between. The CDR3 loop reads CSAGPYEQYF. CDR3 nucleotide sequence: TGCAGTGCTGGGCCCTACGAGCAGTACTTC.

In this sample, this clonotype turned up once. A far larger clone is off by one base, so a read error is likely. CDR3 loop: CASTQGKATGNTIYF. DNA of the CDR3: TGTGCCAGCACCCAAGGGAAAGCCACTGGAAACACCATATATTTT. V gene TRBV6-8 combines with J gene TRBJ1-3; D remains unclear. Trimming took off 7 bases at V and 2 bases at J, with 15 bases between the two ends. There are 15 residues in the CDR3. Germline lookup yields CDR1 MNHGY and CDR2 SAAAGT.

Worth noting for this clonotype: The junction does not match germline at one end; this may be a read error. V usage is TRBV9 and J usage is TRBJ2-3; D perhaps matches TRBD2 (5 bases). Germline V gene sequence: CDR1 SGDLS, CDR2 YYNGEE. There are 15 residues in the CDR3. This CDR3 reads CASSITIASTDTHYF. CDR3 coding DNA: TGTGCCAGCAGCATAACAATTGCTAGCACAGATACGCATTATTTT. Full variable domain (outside the CDR3, taken from reference TRBV9 and TRBJ2-3): DSGVTQTPKHLITATGQRVTLRCSPRSGDLSVYWYQQSLDQGLQFLIQYYNGEERAKGNILERFSAQQFPDLHSELNLSSLELGDSALYFCASSITIASTDTHYFGPGTRLTVL.

Many counts were recorded for this clonotype. The chain combines TRBV4-2 with TRBJ1-5; a possible D gene is TRBD1 (5 bases). The CDR3 spans 15 residues. Germline V gene data show CDR1 as LGHNA and CDR2 as YNFKEQ. V was shortened by 0 bases and J by 6 bases, with 12 bases between the two germline ends. CDR3 nucleotides: TGTGCCAGCAGCCAAGAGCTGGCTGGGGGTCAGCCCCAGCATTTT. It encodes CASSQELAGGQPQHF.

At least ten counts were recorded for this clonotype. The genes are TRBV7-2 and TRBJ2-5; the D gene could be TRBD1 or TRBD2 (5 bases each). The CDR3 runs 12 residues. The ends were cut back, 2 bases at V and 12 bases at J, with 13 bases in the middle. Germline V gene data show CDR1 as SGHTA and CDR2 as FQGNSA. This chain's CDR3 is CASSLIMGDEYF. DNA for the CDR3: TGTGCCAGCAGCTTAATCATGGGGGACGAGTACTTC.

This clonotype has ten or more counts. The chain has TRBV14 and TRBJ1-2; D perhaps matches TRBD1 (5 bases). Germline CDR1 reads SGHDN; CDR2 reads FVKESK. This CDR3 is 13 amino acids long. Trimming cost V 5 bases and J 8 bases, with 15 bases left between them. In DNA form, the CDR3 reads TGTGCCAGCAGCACATCCAGGGTGTCCGGCTACACCTTC. Amino acid sequence: CASSTSRVSGYTF.

This clonotype showed up many times. The chain has TRBV12-3 or TRBV12-4 and TRBJ2-2, with a possible D match to TRBD1 (5 bases). The V end was cut by 4 bases, the J end by 6 bases, with 15 bases between. The CDR3 spans 15 residues. CDR3 region: CASSSGLSSPGELFF. CDR3 DNA sequence: TGTGCCAGCAGTTCAGGGCTTTCGTCTCCCGGGGAGCTGTTTTTT.

This clonotype came up many times. V gene TRBV12-3 or TRBV12-4 combines with J gene TRBJ2-5; a weak D match, TRBD1 (7 bases). With 6 bases removed from V and 5 bases from J, the gap between germline ends came to 13 bases. This CDR3 spans 13 amino acids. The CDR3 protein is CASSLTGRETQYF. The CDR3 DNA reads TGTGCCAGCAGCTTGACAGGGAGGGAGACCCAGTACTTC.

This clonotype was recorded many times. The rearrangement joins TRBV11-2 to TRBJ1-4; D gene uncertain. CDR3 size: 15 residues. V lost 5 bases and J lost 5, with 15 bases in between. CDR1 and CDR2 from the germline V gene are SGHAT and FQNNGV. The CDR3 reads CASSPPVVINEKLFF. CDR3 DNA sequence: TGTGCCAGCAGCCCCCCGGTGGTAATAAATGAAAAACTGTTTTTT. The full variable domain, in which reference TRBV11-2 and TRBJ1-4 provide the parts outside the CDR3, is EAGVAQSPRYKIIEKRQSVAFWCNPISGHATLYWYQQILGQGPKLLIQFQNNGVVDDSQLPKDRFSAERLKGVDSTLKIQPAKLEDSAVYLCASSPPVVINEKLFFGSGTQLSVL.

The table lists this clonotype with many counts. The chain links TRBV7-8 to TRBJ2-5; D not certain. In germline, CDR1 is SGHVS, CDR2 FQNEAQ. CDR3 length: 15 amino acids. V was shortened by 5 bases and J by 4 bases, with 17 bases between the two germline ends. CDR3 loop: CASSPGLARGETQYF. In nucleotides, the CDR3 is TGTGCCAGCAGCCCCGGGTTGGCTCGAGGAGAGACCCAGTACTTC.

This clonotype was seen ten or more times. The rearrangement uses TRBV30 and TRBJ1-4; 10 nucleotides line up with TRBD1. Germline values: CDR1 GTSNPN, CDR2 SVGIG (reference sequence). The CDR3 extends over 14 amino acids. The ends lost 4 bases at V and 8 bases at J; junction bases unmatched: 7. The DNA of the CDR3 is TGTGCCTGGACACATGACAGGGGGCACGAAAAACTGTTTTTT. This codes for CAWTHDRGHEKLFF.

The rearrangement joins TRBV29-1 to TRBJ2-4; tentative D call: TRBD1 (6 bases). This CDR3 is built from 12 residues. From germline, CDR1 is SQVTM and CDR2 ANQGSEA. The CDR3 coding sequence is TGCAGAGCCGCGCAGGACAGAAACATTCAGTACTTC. Translated: CRAAQDRNIQYF.

This clonotype showed up just once. One junction end does not reproduce the germline sequence, and a read error may be involved. The chain uses TRBV7-2 and TRBJ1-2, with no clear D. CDR1 is SGHTA and CDR2 is FQGNSA in the germline V gene. This CDR3 has 13 residues. This chain's CDR3 is CAISLEAGNGYTF. CDR3 nucleotide sequence: TGTGCCATCAGCTTAGAGGCGGGTAATGGCTACACCTTC.